One and the same sample provided the 9 T cell receptor beta chains below, sequenced in a study of PD-L1 blockade in urothelial cancer. The protocol was immunoSEQ multiplex PCR, while the TCRdb copy is restricted to in-frame clones and leaves out a portion. The sample carries under 70,000 clones, 85% recorded once. The time point was: pretreatment peripheral blood. Sequences were derived from PBMCs, sampled around atezolizumab (anti-PD-L1) treatment. These receptors were taken from a man between 65 and 79 years old with urothelial cancer.

The chain has TRBV27 and TRBJ1-1; a weak D match, TRBD1 (5 bases). Per germline, CDR1 MNHEY and CDR2 SMNVEV (reference sequence). The V end was cut by 3 bases, the J end by 3 bases, with 8 bases between. This CDR3 is built from 13 residues. CDR3 loop: CASSFGGDTEAFF. For the CDR3, the DNA is TGTGCCAGCAGTTTTGGGGGGGACACTGAAGCTTTCTTT.

The chain couples TRBV10-2 to TRBJ2-3; 7 nucleotides match TRBD1. The CDR3 has 14 amino acids. Unmatched junction bases numbered 9, after V lost 6 bases and J lost 6 bases. Germline CDR1 WSHSY, CDR2 SAAADI. The CDR3 sequence is CASRKTGSEDTQYF. DNA for the CDR3: TGCGCCAGCAGGAAGACAGGGTCAGAGGATACGCAGTATTTT.

The rearrangement uses TRBV11-2 and TRBJ1-4; 11 nucleotides align to TRBD1. This CDR3 spans 16 amino acids. V dropped 3 bases and J dropped 10; count of bases not matched to a gene: 10. The germline gives CDR1 SGHAT, CDR2 FQNNGV. CDR3 DNA sequence: TGTGCCAGCAGCTTGATATCAGGACAGGGGGCAGGAAAACTGTTTTTT. It encodes CASSLISGQGAGKLFF.

The count of this clone is one. The chain recombines TRBV5-5 with TRBJ2-1, with 7 bases matching TRBD2. The trim removed 0 bases at V and 3 bases at J, leaving 0 bases unmatched. Germline CDR1 SGHKS, CDR2 YYEKEE (reference sequence). The CDR3 runs to 14 residues. CDR3 nucleotides: TGTGCCAGCAGCTTGGGGACTAGCTACAATGAGCAGTTCTTC. Translation: CASSLGTSYNEQFF. The full variable domain, with the rest looked up from reference TRBV5-5 and TRBJ2-1, is DAGVTQSPTHLIKTRGQQVTLRCSPISGHKSVSWYQQVLGQGPQFIFQYYEKEERGRGNFPDRFSARQFPNYSSELNVNALLLGDSALYLCASSLGTSYNEQFFGPGTRLTVL.

The chain links TRBV18 to TRBJ2-5; 9 bases are shared with TRBD2. Trimming cost V 6 bases and J 3 bases; bases outside gene matches: 14. CDR1 and CDR2 (germline): KGHSH, LQKENI. The CDR3 sequence is 17 residues long. In nucleotides, the CDR3 is TGTGCCAGCTCCCCGTTTGGCGGGAGGGCCGCGGAAGAGACCCAGTACTTC. It codes for CASSPFGGRAAEETQYF.

The V call is TRBV19, the J call TRBJ1-5; no firm D call. CDR1 is LNHDA, CDR2 SQIVND, per germline (reference sequence). CDR3 length: 15 amino acids. The V end lost 3 bases, the J end lost 2 bases, and 11 bases lay between the germline ends. CDR3 sequence (DNA): TGTGCCAGTAGTATTGGAGTCTGGGGCAATCAGCCCCAGCATTTT. It encodes CASSIGVWGNQPQHF.

The chain couples TRBV4-2 to TRBJ2-2, with a possible D match to TRBD2 (6 bases). Germline CDR1 and CDR2: LGHNA and YNFKEQ. This CDR3 has 17 amino acids. Between the trimmed V and J ends, which lost 4 bases and 0 bases, there was a span of 15 bases. The CDR3 coding sequence is TGTGCCAGCAGCCGTTCCGTCGCGGGATCGAACACCGGGGAGCTGTTTTTT. Translated: CASSRSVAGSNTGELFF.

Details on this clone: The germline gene is not matched at one end of the junction; a read error may be the cause. The chain carries TRBV4-1 and TRBJ2-1, with 8 bases lining up with TRBD2. This CDR3 contains 18 residues. Per germline, CDR1 MGHRA and CDR2 YSYEKL. CDR3 loop: CASRQDPLAESSYNEQFF. For the CDR3, the DNA is TGCGCCAGCAGACAAGACCCACTAGCGGAAAGCTCCTACAATGAGCAGTTCTTC.

The gene calls are TRBV11-2 and TRBJ2-7; D possibly corresponds to TRBD1 (6 bases). CDR3 size: 15 residues. The germline gives CDR1 SGHAT, CDR2 FQNNGV. V lost 1 base and J lost 0, with 10 bases in between. CDR3 in amino acids: CASSLGQEFSYEQYF. As DNA, the CDR3 is TGTGCCAGCAGCTTAGGACAGGAGTTCTCCTACGAGCAGTACTTC. The variable domain in full, completed from reference TRBV11-2 and TRBJ2-7, reads EAGVAQSPRYKIIEKRQSVAFWCNPISGHATLYWYQQILGQGPKLLIQFQNNGVVDDSQLPKDRFSAERLKGVDSTLKIQPAKLEDSAVYLCASSLGQEFSYEQYFGPGTRLTVT.